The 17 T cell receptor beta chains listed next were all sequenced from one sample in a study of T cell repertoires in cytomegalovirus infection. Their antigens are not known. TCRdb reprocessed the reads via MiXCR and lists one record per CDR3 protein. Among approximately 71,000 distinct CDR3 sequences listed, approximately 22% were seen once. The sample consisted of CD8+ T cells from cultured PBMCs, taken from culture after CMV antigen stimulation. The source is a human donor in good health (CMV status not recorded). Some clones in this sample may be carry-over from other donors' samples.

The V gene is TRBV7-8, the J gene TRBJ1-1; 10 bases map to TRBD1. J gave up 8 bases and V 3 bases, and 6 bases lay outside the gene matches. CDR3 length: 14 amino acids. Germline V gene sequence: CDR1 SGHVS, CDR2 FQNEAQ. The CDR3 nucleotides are TGTGCCAGCAGCTTGGGGACAGGGGTCTGGGAAGCTTTCTTT. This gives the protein CASSLGTGVWEAFF.

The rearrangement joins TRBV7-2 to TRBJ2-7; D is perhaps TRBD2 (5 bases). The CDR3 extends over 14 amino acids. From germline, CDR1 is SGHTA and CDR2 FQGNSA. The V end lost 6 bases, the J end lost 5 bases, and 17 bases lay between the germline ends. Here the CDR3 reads CASSPDRGRDEQYF. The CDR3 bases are TGTGCCAGCAGTCCCGATCGAGGGCGCGACGAGCAGTACTTC.

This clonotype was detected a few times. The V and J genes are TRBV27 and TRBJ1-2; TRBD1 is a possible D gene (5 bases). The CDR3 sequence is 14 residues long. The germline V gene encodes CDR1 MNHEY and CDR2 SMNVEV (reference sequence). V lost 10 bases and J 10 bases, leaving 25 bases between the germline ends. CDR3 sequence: CATSHGATPIDYTF. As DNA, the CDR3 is TGTGCCACCTCACATGGGGCTACTCCGATCGACTACACCTTC.

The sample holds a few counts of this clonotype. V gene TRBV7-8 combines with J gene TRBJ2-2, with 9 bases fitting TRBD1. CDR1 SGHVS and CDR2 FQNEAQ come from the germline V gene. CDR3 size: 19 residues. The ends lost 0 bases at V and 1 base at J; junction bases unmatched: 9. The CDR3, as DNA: TGTGCCAGCAGCTTAGCTTCCGGACAGGGGTCAGAGAACACCGGGGAGCTGTTTTTT. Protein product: CASSLASGQGSENTGELFF.

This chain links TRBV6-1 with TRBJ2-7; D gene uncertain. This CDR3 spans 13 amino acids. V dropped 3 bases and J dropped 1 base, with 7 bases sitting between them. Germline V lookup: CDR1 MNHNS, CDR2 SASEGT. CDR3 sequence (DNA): TGTGCCAGCAGTGAGGCGGCGTCCTACGAGCAGTACTTC. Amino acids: CASSEAASYEQYF.

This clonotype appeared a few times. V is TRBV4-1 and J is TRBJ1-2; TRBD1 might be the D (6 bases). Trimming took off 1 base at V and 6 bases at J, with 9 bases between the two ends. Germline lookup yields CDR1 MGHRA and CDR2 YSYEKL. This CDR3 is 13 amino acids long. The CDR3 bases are TGCGCCAGCAGCCAAGTTGAGGGGGATGGCTACACCTTC. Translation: CASSQVEGDGYTF.

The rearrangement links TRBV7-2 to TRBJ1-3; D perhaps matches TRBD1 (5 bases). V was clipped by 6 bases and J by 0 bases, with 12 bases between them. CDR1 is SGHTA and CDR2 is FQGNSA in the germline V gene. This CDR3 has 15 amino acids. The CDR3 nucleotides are TGTGCCAGCAGTTCCCGACAGATCTCTGGAAACACCATATATTTT. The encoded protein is CASSSRQISGNTIYF.

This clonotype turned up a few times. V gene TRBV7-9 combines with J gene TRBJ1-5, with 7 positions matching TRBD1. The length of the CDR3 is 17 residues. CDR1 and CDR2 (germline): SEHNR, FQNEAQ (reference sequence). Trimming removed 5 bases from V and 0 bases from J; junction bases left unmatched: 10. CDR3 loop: CASSGLGQAPSNQPQHF. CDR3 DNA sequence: TGTGCCAGCAGCGGCCTTGGACAGGCGCCTAGCAATCAGCCCCAGCATTTT.

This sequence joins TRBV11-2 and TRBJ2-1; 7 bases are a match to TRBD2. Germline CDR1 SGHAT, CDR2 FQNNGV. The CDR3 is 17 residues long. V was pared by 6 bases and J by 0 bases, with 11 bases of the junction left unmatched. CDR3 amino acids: CASRHKTSSSSYNEQFF. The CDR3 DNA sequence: TGTGCCAGCAGACACAAGACTAGCTCGAGCTCCTACAATGAGCAGTTCTTC.

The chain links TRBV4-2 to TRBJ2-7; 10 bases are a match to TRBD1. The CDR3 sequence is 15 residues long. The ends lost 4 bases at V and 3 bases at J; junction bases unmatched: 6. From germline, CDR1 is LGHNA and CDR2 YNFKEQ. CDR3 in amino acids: CASSPGGTGDYEQYF. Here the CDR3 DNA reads TGTGCCAGCAGCCCTGGGGGGACAGGGGACTACGAGCAGTACTTC.

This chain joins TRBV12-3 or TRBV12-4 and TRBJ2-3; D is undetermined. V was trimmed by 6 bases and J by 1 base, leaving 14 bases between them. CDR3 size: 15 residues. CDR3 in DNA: TGTGCCAGCAGACAAAGACCGGACGGCACAGATACGCAGTATTTT. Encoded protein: CASRQRPDGTDTQYF.

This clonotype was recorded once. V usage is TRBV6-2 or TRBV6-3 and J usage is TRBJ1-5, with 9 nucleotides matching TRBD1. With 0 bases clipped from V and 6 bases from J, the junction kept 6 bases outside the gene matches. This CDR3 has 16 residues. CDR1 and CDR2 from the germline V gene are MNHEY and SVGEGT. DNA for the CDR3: TGTGCCAGCAGTTACTCGGGACAGGGCTACTTTCAGCCCCAGCATTTT. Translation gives CASSYSGQGYFQPQHF.

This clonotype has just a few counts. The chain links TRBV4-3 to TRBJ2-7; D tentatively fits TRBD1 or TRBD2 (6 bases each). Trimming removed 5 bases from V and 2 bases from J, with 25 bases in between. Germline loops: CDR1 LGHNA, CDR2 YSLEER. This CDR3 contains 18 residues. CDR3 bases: TGCGCCAGCAGCTTAACGTGGGGGGCGACTAGTGGTACCTACGAGCAGTACTTC. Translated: CASSLTWGATSGTYEQYF.

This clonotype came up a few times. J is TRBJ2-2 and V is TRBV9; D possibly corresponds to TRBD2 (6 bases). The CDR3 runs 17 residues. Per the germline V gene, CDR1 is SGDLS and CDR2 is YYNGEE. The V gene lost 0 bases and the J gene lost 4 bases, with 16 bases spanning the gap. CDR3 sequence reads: CASSVELGGQGTGELFF. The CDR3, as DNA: TGTGCCAGCAGCGTAGAGTTGGGGGGTCAGGGCACCGGGGAGCTGTTTTTT.

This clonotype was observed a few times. CDR3: CASNIRQSGGYYNEQFF. DNA for the CDR3: TGTGCCAGCAATATCCGCCAATCGGGGGGGTATTACAATGAGCAGTTCTTC. This chain links TRBV27 with TRBJ2-1; 8 bases match TRBD2. Trimming at V came to 7 bases and at J to 4 bases, leaving 15 bases not matched to a gene. The CDR3 runs to 17 residues. Germline V gene lookup returns CDR1 MNHEY and CDR2 SMNVEV (reference sequence).

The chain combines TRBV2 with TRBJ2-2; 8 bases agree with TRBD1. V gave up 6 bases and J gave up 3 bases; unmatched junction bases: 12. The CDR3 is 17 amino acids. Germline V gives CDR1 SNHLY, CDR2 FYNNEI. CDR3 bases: TGTGCCAGCAGCCCCAGTTTCGGACAGGGAGACACCGGGGAGCTGTTTTTT. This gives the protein CASSPSFGQGDTGELFF.

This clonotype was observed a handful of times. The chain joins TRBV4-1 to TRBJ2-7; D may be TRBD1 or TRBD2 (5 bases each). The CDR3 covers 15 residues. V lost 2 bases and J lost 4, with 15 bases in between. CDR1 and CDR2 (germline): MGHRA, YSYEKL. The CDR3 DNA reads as TGCGCCAGCAGCCAATCCCGGGTAGAGGGGTACGAGCAGTACTTC. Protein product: CASSQSRVEGYEQYF.